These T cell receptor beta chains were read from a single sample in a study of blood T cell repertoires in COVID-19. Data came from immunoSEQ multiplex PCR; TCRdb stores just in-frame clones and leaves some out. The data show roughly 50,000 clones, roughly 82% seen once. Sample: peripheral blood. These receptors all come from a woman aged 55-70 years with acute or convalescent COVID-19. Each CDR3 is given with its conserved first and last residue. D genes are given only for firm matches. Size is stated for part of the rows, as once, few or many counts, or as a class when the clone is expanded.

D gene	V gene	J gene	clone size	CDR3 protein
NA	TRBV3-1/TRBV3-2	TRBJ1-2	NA	CASSQGRGVNYGYTF
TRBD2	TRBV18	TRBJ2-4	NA	CASSPNGGENIQYF
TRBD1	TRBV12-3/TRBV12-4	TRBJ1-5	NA	CASSGTANQPQHF
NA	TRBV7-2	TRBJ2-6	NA	CASSLESAGANVLTF
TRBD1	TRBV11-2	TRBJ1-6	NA	CASSLDVVRGSPLHF
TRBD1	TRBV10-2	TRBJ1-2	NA	CASSGTGDYGYTF
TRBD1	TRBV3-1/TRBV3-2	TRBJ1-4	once	CASSHRGLREKLFF
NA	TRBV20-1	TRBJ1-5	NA	CSASSRGNQPQHF
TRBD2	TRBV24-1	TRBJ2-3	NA	CATSDFRLAGDKDTQYF
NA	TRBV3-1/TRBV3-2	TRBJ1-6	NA	CASSGRSGNSPLHF
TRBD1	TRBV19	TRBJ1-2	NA	CASRKTGGNYGYTF
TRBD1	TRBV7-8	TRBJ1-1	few	CASSLRGQGVTEAFF
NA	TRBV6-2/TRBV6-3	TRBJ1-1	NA	CASSYSAGRTEAFF
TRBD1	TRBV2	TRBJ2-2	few	CASSGTGGRHTGELFF
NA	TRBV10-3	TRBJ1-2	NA	CAISESSGNGYTF
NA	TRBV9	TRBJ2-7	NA	CASSPQLLYGYEQYF
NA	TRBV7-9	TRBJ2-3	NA	CASSYRLGLGGTDTQYF
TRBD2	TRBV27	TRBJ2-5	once	CASSRREGETQYF
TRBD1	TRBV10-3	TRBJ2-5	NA	CATQGTGKMETQYF
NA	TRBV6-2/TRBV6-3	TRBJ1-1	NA	CASSYGRNTEAFF
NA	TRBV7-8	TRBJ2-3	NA	CASSLLWPGSDTQYF
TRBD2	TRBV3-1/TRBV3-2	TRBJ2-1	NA	CASSQVRRGGSSYNEQFF
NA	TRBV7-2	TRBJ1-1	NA	CASSLTGGTEAFF
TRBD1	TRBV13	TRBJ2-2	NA	CASSPPGTDLTGELFF
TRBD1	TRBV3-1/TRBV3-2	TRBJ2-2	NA	CASSPVLGQGASGELFF
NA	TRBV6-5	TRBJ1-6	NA	CASRFRKLNNSPLHF
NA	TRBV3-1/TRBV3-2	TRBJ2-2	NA	CASSRSLSRGNTGELFF
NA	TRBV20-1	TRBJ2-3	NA	CSASPGTDTQYF
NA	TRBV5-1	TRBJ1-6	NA	CASSLDNNSPLHF
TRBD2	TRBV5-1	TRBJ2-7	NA	CASSLFSSGMSYEQYF
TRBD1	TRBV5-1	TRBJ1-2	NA	CASSLTGDSNYGYTF
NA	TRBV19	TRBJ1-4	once	CASSGGGAQSEKLFF
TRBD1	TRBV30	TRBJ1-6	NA	CAWLRDRGPLHF
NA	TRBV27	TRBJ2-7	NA	CANRRQGGYEQYF
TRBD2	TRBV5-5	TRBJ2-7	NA	CASSLRASGGAYEQYF
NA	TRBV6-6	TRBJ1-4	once	CASSYRHNEKLFF
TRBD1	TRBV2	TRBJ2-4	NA	CASSEDRGIAKNIQYF
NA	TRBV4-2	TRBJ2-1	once	CASSPHRSSYNEQFF
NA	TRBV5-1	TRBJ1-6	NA	CASSLGGHSYNSPLHF
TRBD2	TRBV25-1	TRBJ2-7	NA	CASSPGGSSYEQYF